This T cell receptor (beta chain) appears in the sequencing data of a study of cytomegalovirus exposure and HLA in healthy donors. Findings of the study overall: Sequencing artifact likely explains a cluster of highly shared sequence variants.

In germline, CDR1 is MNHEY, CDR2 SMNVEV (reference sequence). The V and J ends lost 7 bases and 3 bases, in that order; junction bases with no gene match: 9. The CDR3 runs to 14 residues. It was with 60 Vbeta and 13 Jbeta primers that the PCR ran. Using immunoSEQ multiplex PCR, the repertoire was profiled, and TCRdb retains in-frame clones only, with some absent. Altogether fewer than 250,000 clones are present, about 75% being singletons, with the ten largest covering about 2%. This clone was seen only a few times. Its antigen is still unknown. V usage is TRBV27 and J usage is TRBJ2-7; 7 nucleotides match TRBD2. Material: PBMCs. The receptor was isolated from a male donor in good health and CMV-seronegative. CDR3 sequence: CASTLAGEGYEQYF. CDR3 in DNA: TGTGCCAGCACACTTGCGGGGGAGGGCTACGAGCAGTACTTC.